The present entry profiles one T cell receptor (beta chain) with its context. Sequencing was performed with immunoSEQ multiplex PCR; in TCRdb, only in-frame clones are kept and a portion is missing. The table records about 190,000 clones, roughly 82% of them present only once. This sample stems from a study of blood T cell repertoires in COVID-19. This CDR3 is built from 19 residues. Germline CDR1 and CDR2: PRHDT and FYEKMQ (reference sequence). J lost 2 bases, V lost 4 bases, and 15 bases had no gene match. This receptor was taken from a woman aged 60 to 75 with COVID-19, enrolled during active disease. The chain has TRBV13 and TRBJ2-3, with 10 positions matching TRBD2. Sequencing was performed on peripheral blood. The CDR3 spells CASSSSGGAEVEYTDTQYF. The DNA of the CDR3 is TGTGCCAGCAGCTCCAGCGGGGGGGCCGAAGTTGAATACACAGATACGCAGTATTTT.